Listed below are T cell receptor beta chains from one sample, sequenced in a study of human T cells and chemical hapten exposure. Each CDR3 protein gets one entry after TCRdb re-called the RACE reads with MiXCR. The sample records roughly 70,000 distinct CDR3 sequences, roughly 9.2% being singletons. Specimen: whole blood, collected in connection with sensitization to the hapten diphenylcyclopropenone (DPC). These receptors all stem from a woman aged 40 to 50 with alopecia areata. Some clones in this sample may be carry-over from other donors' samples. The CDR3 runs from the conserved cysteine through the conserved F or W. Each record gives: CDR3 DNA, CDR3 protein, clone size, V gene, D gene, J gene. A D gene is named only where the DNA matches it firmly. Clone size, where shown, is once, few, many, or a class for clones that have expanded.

cdr3_nt: TGTGCCAGCAGTGAAATGGCCCCAGGGGATGGTGCACCCCTCCACTTT
cdr3_aa: CASSEMAPGDGAPLHF
clone_size: many
v_call: TRBV2
d_call: -
j_call: TRBJ1-6

cdr3_nt: TGTACAAGTCGCTTCCCCGGACAGGACGTCCCGGTGCGTACCGGGGAGCTGTTTTTT
cdr3_aa: CTSRFPGQDVPVRTGELFF
clone_size: -
v_call: TRBV12-2
d_call: -
j_call: TRBJ2-2

cdr3_nt: TGTGCCAGCAGCCTACAACAGGGTGGCATTCAGTACTTC
cdr3_aa: CASSLQQGGIQYF
clone_size: few
v_call: TRBV7-2
d_call: -
j_call: TRBJ2-4

cdr3_nt: TGTGCCAGCAGTTTAAGAGGGATAGGAGGCTACACCTTC
cdr3_aa: CASSLRGIGGYTF
clone_size: many
v_call: TRBV12-3/TRBV12-4
d_call: -
j_call: TRBJ1-2

cdr3_nt: TGTGCCAGCAGCCCGCAGCCGGGACAGGGGCCCGGTAGACTGTTTTTT
cdr3_aa: CASSPQPGQGPGRLFF
clone_size: many
v_call: TRBV7-9
d_call: TRBD1
j_call: TRBJ1-4

cdr3_nt: TGTGCCAGCAGGAAGGACAGGGTTTCACCCCTCCACTTT
cdr3_aa: CASRKDRVSPLHF
clone_size: -
v_call: TRBV5-6
d_call: TRBD1
j_call: TRBJ1-6

cdr3_nt: TGTGCCAGCGGGGGGTCCCGGGACAGGGCCTCCTACGAGCAGTACTTC
cdr3_aa: CASGGSRDRASYEQYF
clone_size: many
v_call: TRBV6-4
d_call: TRBD1
j_call: TRBJ2-7

cdr3_nt: TGTGCCAGCAGCCGGGGCATTGAAGCTTTCTTT
cdr3_aa: CASSRGIEAFF
clone_size: many
v_call: TRBV11-2
d_call: -
j_call: TRBJ1-1

cdr3_nt: TGTGCCAGCAGCCCGGACTGGGCCCGGGGGGCGATAAACACTGAAGCTTTCTTT
cdr3_aa: CASSPDWARGAINTEAFF
clone_size: many
v_call: TRBV6-2/TRBV6-3
d_call: -
j_call: TRBJ1-1

cdr3_nt: TGCGCCAGCAGCCAAGTTAATAATGAGCAGTTCTTC
cdr3_aa: CASSQVNNEQFF
clone_size: few
v_call: TRBV4-1
d_call: -
j_call: TRBJ2-1